These 29 T cell receptor beta chains came from one sample sequenced in a study of tissue T cells after allogeneic stem cell transplantation. Steroid-refractory graft-versus-host disease after allogeneic hematopoietic cell transplant qualified adults for prospective research-autopsy enrollment. Generated by immunoSEQ multiplex PCR, the TCRdb table keeps only in-frame clones and is missing some. This table has some 3,100 clones, under 75% appearing once. This specimen consisted of descending colon tissue, obtained at autopsy. These receptors were collected from an older male patient with steroid-refractory graft-versus-host disease after an allogeneic stem cell transplant. The T cells may come from the graft donor.

This clone is deemed medium-sized. This sequence joins TRBV6-5 and TRBJ1-2; weak D call: TRBD1 (6 bases). The CDR3 loop spans 13 amino acids. The germline V gene has CDR1 MNHEY and CDR2 SVGAGI. Trimming removed 6 bases from V and 1 base from J, with 9 bases in between. This chain's CDR3 is CASRGARNYGYTF. The CDR3 coding sequence is TGTGCCAGCAGGGGGGCCCGTAACTATGGCTACACCTTC.

The chain uses TRBV4-1 and TRBJ1-2; D uncertain. The germline CDR1 and CDR2 sequences are MGHRA and YSYEKL. The CDR3 length is 13 residues. V lost 1 base, J lost 1 base, and 4 bases lay in between. The CDR3 coding sequence is TGCGCCAGCAGCCAAGTAAATAACTATGGCTACACCTTC. Residues: CASSQVNNYGYTF.

Relative to its sample, this clone is medium-sized. An end of the junction does not agree with germline; a read error may underlie this. CDR3 in amino acids: CARSWGAGGGETQYF. The DNA for the CDR3 is TGTGCCCGCAGCTGGGGGGCCGGGGGGGGAGAGACCCAGTACTTC. This chain links TRBV5-6 with TRBJ2-5; 8 bases are a match to TRBD2. Germline CDR1 and CDR2: SGHDT and YYEEEE. The CDR3 contains 15 residues.

This clone occurred a few times. V usage is TRBV5-4 and J usage is TRBJ1-1; D remains unclear. Trimming took 3 bases from V and 1 from J, leaving 4 bases between them. The length of the CDR3 is 12 residues. Germline loops: CDR1 SGHNT, CDR2 YYREEE (reference sequence). The CDR3 coding sequence is TGTGCCAGCAGCTCTCCGAACACTGAAGCTTTCTTT. Amino acid sequence: CASSSPNTEAFF.

The chain combines TRBV14 with TRBJ1-1; D may be TRBD1 (5 bases). The germline CDR1 and CDR2 sequences are SGHDN and FVKESK. V lost 3 bases and J lost 6, with 14 bases in between. The CDR3 runs 14 residues. The CDR3 DNA follows: TGTGCCAGCAGCCAGGAGAGGGGTAGGGCTGAAGCTTTCTTT. It is translated as CASSQERGRAEAFF.

The V and J genes are TRBV27 and TRBJ2-5, with 10 positions matching TRBD2. Trimming at V came to 6 bases and at J to 4 bases, leaving 5 bases not matched to a gene. CDR1 is MNHEY and CDR2 is SMNVEV in the germline V gene (reference sequence). The CDR3 has 14 amino acids. CDR3 sequence reads: CASRGAGGPETQYF. The CDR3 DNA reads as TGTGCCAGCAGGGGAGCGGGGGGGCCAGAGACCCAGTACTTC.

The J gene is TRBJ1-5, the V gene TRBV5-8; possible D gene TRBD1, 5 bases. Per the germline V gene, CDR1 is SGHTS and CDR2 is YDEGEE. The CDR3 has 14 amino acids. The V gene lost 4 bases and the J gene lost 7 bases, with 15 bases spanning the gap. The CDR3 here is CASSASQRGQPQHF. The CDR3 coding sequence is TGTGCCAGCAGCGCGTCCCAAAGGGGCCAGCCCCAGCATTTT.

This clone was detected only a few times. The V gene is TRBV2, the J gene TRBJ2-3; 8 nucleotides match TRBD1. V shed 4 bases, J shed 0 bases, and the junction held 3 bases outside the gene matches. The germline V gene encodes CDR1 SNHLY and CDR2 FYNNEI. The CDR3 is 15 amino acids. The CDR3 loop is CASSVGTGSTDTQYF. DNA for the CDR3: TGTGCCAGCAGTGTAGGGACAGGAAGCACAGATACGCAGTATTTT. Looking up the rest from reference TRBV2 and TRBJ2-3 gives the full variable domain: EPEVTQTPSHQVTQMGQEVILRCVPISNHLYFYWYRQILGQKVEFLVSFYNNEISEKSEIFDDQFSVERPDGSNFTLKIRSTKLEDSAMYFCASSVGTGSTDTQYFGPGTRLTVL.

V gene TRBV5-6 combines with J gene TRBJ1-1; D uncertain. This CDR3 has 13 amino acids. The ends were cut back, 4 bases at V and 1 base at J, with 8 bases in the middle. Germline assignment: CDR1 SGHDT and CDR2 YYEEEE. DNA for the CDR3: TGTGCCAGCAGCCGCACTCCGAACACTGAAGCTTTCTTT. It is translated as CASSRTPNTEAFF.

The chain combines TRBV4-3 with TRBJ1-6; D is ambiguous. The CDR3 extends over 16 amino acids. Trimming took off 4 bases at V and 7 bases at J, with 17 bases between the two ends. CDR1 is LGHNA, CDR2 YSLEER, per germline. The CDR3 reads CASSRRGGSGNSPLHF. CDR3 coding DNA: TGCGCCAGCAGCCGTCGGGGTGGGAGCGGAAATTCACCCCTCCACTTT.

The J gene is TRBJ2-1, the V gene TRBV15; TRBD2 agrees at 10 bases. CDR3 length: 16 amino acids. The V gene end was trimmed by 1 base and the J gene end by 4 bases; junction bases not matched to a gene: 4. Germline values: CDR1 LNHNV, CDR2 YYDKDF (reference sequence). CDR3 nucleotides: TGTGCCACCAGCAGAGCTTTACTAGCGGGGTACAATGAGCAGTTCTTC. This gives the protein CATSRALLAGYNEQFF.

In its sample, this clone was seen once. The V call is TRBV5-1, the J call TRBJ2-5, with D tentatively TRBD1 or TRBD2 (5 bases each). The CDR3 length is 16 residues. CDR1 SGHRS and CDR2 YFSETQ come from the germline V gene. V lost 3 bases, J lost 5 bases, and 20 bases lay in between. The CDR3 sequence is CASSSIPGPGTETQYF. CDR3 nucleotide sequence: TGCGCCAGCAGCTCAATACCGGGACCGGGAACGGAGACCCAGTACTTC.

The chain is built from TRBV5-1 and TRBJ1-6; D unclear. CDR3 length: 16 residues. Trimming shortened V by 0 bases and J by 4 bases, and 11 bases separated the two germline ends. The germline V gene has CDR1 SGHRS and CDR2 YFSETQ. The CDR3 sequence: CASSLARNRYNSPLHF. The CDR3 nucleotides are TGCGCCAGCAGCTTGGCCAGGAACCGGTATAATTCACCCCTCCACTTT.

The chain uses TRBV7-2 and TRBJ1-5; D not certain. Germline assignment: CDR1 SGHTA and CDR2 FQGNSA. The V end was cut by 5 bases, the J end by 0 bases, with 11 bases between. This CDR3 has 15 residues. The DNA for the CDR3 is TGTGCCAGCAGCCCAAGTCTATATAGCAATCAGCCCCAGCATTTT. It encodes CASSPSLYSNQPQHF. Complete variable domain (other parts from reference TRBV7-2 and TRBJ1-5): GAGVSQSPSNKVTEKGKDVELRCDPISGHTALYWYRQSLGQGLEFLIYFQGNSAPDKSGLPSDRFSAERTGGSVSTLTIQRTQQEDSAVYLCASSPSLYSNQPQHFGDGTRLSIL.

This clone was found a few times. V is TRBV5-1 and J is TRBJ1-4; D uncertain. Trimming stripped 3 bases from V and 8 bases from J, with 14 bases between. CDR3 length: 14 residues. From germline, CDR1 is SGHRS and CDR2 YFSETQ. In DNA, the CDR3 is TGCGCCAGCAGCTCCGCGGGGATGGGGGAAAAACTGTTTTTT. Amino acids: CASSSAGMGEKLFF.

This sequence joins TRBV9 and TRBJ1-5; TRBD1 agrees at 9 bases. The CDR3 length is 17 residues. From germline, CDR1 is SGDLS and CDR2 YYNGEE. J gave up 4 bases and V 4 bases, and 12 bases lay outside the gene matches. The CDR3 spells CASSHQRGTGNNQPQHF. CDR3 DNA sequence: TGTGCCAGCAGCCACCAGAGAGGGACAGGGAATAATCAGCCCCAGCATTTT.

CDR3 in amino acids: CASSEYPGPASGANVLTF. The CDR3 nucleotides are TGTGCCAGCAGTGAATACCCGGGACCGGCCTCTGGGGCCAACGTCCTGACTTTC. The genes are TRBV25-1 and TRBJ2-6; possibly TRBD1 or TRBD2 for D (5 bases each). The CDR3 contains 18 residues. V lost 0 bases, J lost 0 bases, and 12 bases lay in between. CDR1 is MGHDK, CDR2 SYGVNS, per germline.

In this sample, this clone turned up once. J is TRBJ1-1 and V is TRBV4-3; D might be TRBD1 (5 bases). CDR1 and CDR2 from the germline V gene are LGHNA and YSLEER. Trimming left V 1 base short and J 0 bases short, with 12 bases between. The CDR3 contains 16 residues. In nucleotides, the CDR3 is TGCGCCAGCAGCCAAGGCTCGGGACTTCTGAACACTGAAGCTTTCTTT. Its protein is CASSQGSGLLNTEAFF.

The V gene is TRBV18, the J gene TRBJ1-5; D gene uncertain. V lost 4 bases and J 0 bases, leaving 16 bases between the germline ends. The CDR3 has 17 residues. The germline V gene encodes CDR1 KGHSH and CDR2 LQKENI. Here the CDR3 DNA reads TGTGCCAGCTCACTGAAAAGGCTTTCCTATAGCAATCAGCCCCAGCATTTT. It is translated as CASSLKRLSYSNQPQHF.

The rearrangement joins TRBV6-1 to TRBJ1-4; a weak D match, TRBD1 (6 bases). The V gene's germline CDR1 is MNHNS and CDR2 SASEGT. Trimming removed 0 bases from V and 2 bases from J, with 16 bases in between. CDR3 size: 18 residues. CDR3 DNA sequence: TGTGCCAGCAGTGAAGCCCCTCTCCCGGGGGCGACTAATGAAAAACTGTTTTTT. Translation: CASSEAPLPGATNEKLFF.

The rearrangement uses TRBV7-2 and TRBJ2-5; TRBD2 matches at 9 bases. The J segment lost 5 bases and the V segment lost 4 bases, leaving 2 bases of the junction unmatched. The CDR3 extends over 13 amino acids. Germline V gene sequence: CDR1 SGHTA, CDR2 FQGNSA. The CDR3: CASSSGLAETQYF. DNA for the CDR3: TGTGCCAGCAGCTCAGGACTAGCGGAGACCCAGTACTTC.

V is TRBV4-1 and J is TRBJ1-4; no clear D gene. CDR3 size: 15 residues. The V end was cut by 4 bases, the J end by 0 bases, with 9 bases between. The germline gives CDR1 MGHRA, CDR2 YSYEKL. The CDR3 reads CASSRTVATNEKLFF. CDR3 bases: TGCGCCAGCAGCCGGACGGTTGCAACTAATGAAAAACTGTTTTTT.

This chain links TRBV7-8 with TRBJ2-3; TRBD2 might be the D (6 bases). The V end was cut by 3 bases, the J end by 4 bases, with 14 bases between. This CDR3 is 15 amino acids long. Germline assignment: CDR1 SGHVS and CDR2 FQNEAQ. The CDR3 bases are TGTGCCAGCAGCTTGAACCTAGCGATCTCAGATACGCAGTATTTT. Amino acid sequence: CASSLNLAISDTQYF.

The CDR3 loop reads CASSPWQGQETQYF. The CDR3 coding sequence is TGTGCCAGCAGCCCCTGGCAGGGCCAAGAGACCCAGTACTTC. The rearrangement joins TRBV7-2 to TRBJ2-5, with a weak D call TRBD1 (5 bases). This CDR3 contains 14 residues. Per germline, CDR1 SGHTA and CDR2 FQGNSA. Trimming cost V 5 bases and J 1 base, with 11 bases left between them.

The rearrangement uses TRBV25-1 and TRBJ1-2, with D possibly TRBD1 on 6 matching bases. V was trimmed by 2 bases and J by 5 bases, leaving 12 bases between them. Germline CDR1 is MGHDK and CDR2 is SYGVNS. The CDR3 totals 14 residues. The CDR3 nucleotides are TGTGCCAGCAGTGAACCGGGACATAAATATGGCTACACCTTC. It translates to CASSEPGHKYGYTF.

The CDR3 DNA follows: TGCGCCAGCAGCGGGGGACAGACATTCGGCTATGAGCAGTTCTTC. The encoded protein is CASSGGQTFGYEQFF. The V call is TRBV5-1, the J call TRBJ2-1; 7 nucleotides match TRBD1. The germline V gene has CDR1 SGHRS and CDR2 YFSETQ. With 4 bases clipped from V and 8 bases from J, the junction kept 12 bases outside the gene matches. The CDR3 covers 15 residues.

The chain carries TRBV5-1 and TRBJ2-4; 8 bases map to TRBD1. The CDR3 covers 20 residues. CDR1 is SGHRS and CDR2 is YFSETQ in the germline V gene. Trimming at V came to 3 bases and at J to 4 bases, leaving 21 bases not matched to a gene. CDR3 sequence (DNA): TGCGCCAGCAGCTCAAGAGCAACACCGCAGGGGGCCCGTCTAAAAAACATTCAGTACTTC. Protein product: CASSSRATPQGARLKNIQYF.

The sample holds a few counts of this clone. The chain combines TRBV12-5 with TRBJ2-1, with D possibly being TRBD2 (7 bases). Germline CDR1 reads LGHNT; CDR2 reads FRNRAP. CDR3 length: 15 residues. Trimming took 1 base from V and 10 from J, leaving 17 bases between them. CDR3 loop: CASGLGLAAQGEQFF. DNA for the CDR3: TGTGCTAGTGGTTTGGGCCTAGCGGCCCAGGGGGAGCAGTTCTTC.

This clone was observed a handful of times. Additional DNA sequences in this sample encode the identical CDR3. This chain connects TRBV9 to TRBJ1-2; TRBD1 aligns across 7 bases. Germline assignment: CDR1 SGDLS and CDR2 YYNGEE. The CDR3 is 14 amino acids. Trimming removed 3 bases from V and 2 bases from J; junction bases left unmatched: 4. For the CDR3, the DNA is TGTGCCAGCAGCGGGTTGACAGGGAACTATGGCTACACCTTC. Protein sequence: CASSGLTGNYGYTF.